This T cell receptor (beta chain) originates from a study of cytomegalovirus exposure and HLA in healthy donors. The overall study: A subsequent analysis reported that the roughly 130 validation repertoires were produced on the same platform that had also been used for the 600 to 700 first-cohort repertoires.

From the 120-subject validation cohort, which was separate from the approximately 700-subject first cohort, the donors were drawn. Using immunoSEQ multiplex PCR, the repertoire was profiled, and TCRdb retains in-frame clones only, with some absent. The table has some 250,000 clones, 86% seen once. In germline, CDR1 is LNHDA, CDR2 SQIVND (reference sequence). V was trimmed by 2 bases and J by 9 bases, leaving 17 bases between them. The CDR3 covers 15 residues. The gene calls are TRBV19 and TRBJ2-1; no firm D call. The source material was PBMCs. The sequence derives from a woman aged 25-40 years in good health and CMV-seropositive. The CDR3: CASSISPAPTGEQFF. The CDR3 bases are TGTGCCAGTAGTATATCCCCAGCTCCTACGGGTGAGCAGTTCTTC.